This TCR beta chain was recovered during a study of PD-1 blockade in classical Hodgkin lymphoma. Germline V gene sequence: CDR1 ENHRY, CDR2 SYGVKD. The CDR3 loop spans 15 amino acids. Between the trimmed V and J ends, which lost 3 bases and 1 base, there was a span of 12 bases. The time point denotes: cycle 4 day 1 (C4D1), after more than 5 weeks of nivolumab. Each patient's relapse followed autologous stem cell transplantation, and brentuximab vedotin exposure varied. Method: immunoSEQ multiplex PCR; TCRdb's copy keeps in-frame clones and lacks some. The sample shows more than 90,000 clones, over 75% of them seen only once.

This rearrangement joins TRBV10-3 to TRBJ2-5; tentative D call: TRBD1 (5 bases). The starting material was peripheral blood mononuclear cells (PBMCs), obtained before the fourth cycle of nivolumab. The sequence derives from a human donor with classical Hodgkin lymphoma. CDR3 residues: CAISDRVDIQETQYF. The CDR3 coding sequence is TGTGCCATCAGTGACAGGGTGGATATCCAAGAGACCCAGTACTTC.